The 10 T cell receptor beta chains below were found in one sample sequenced in a study of beta chain features in type 1 diabetes. The sequenced template was cDNA made from the entire isolated RNA. Clones were read by immunoSEQ multiplex PCR, and TCRdb kept only the in-frame ones, dropping some. There are about 150,000 clones in the sample; over 7.5% occur only once, and almost 0.65% lies in the top ten. Input material: central memory CD4+ T cells from blood. The receptors were sampled from a man between 18 and 35 years old in good health.

The chain is built from TRBV7-2 and TRBJ2-1; D might be TRBD1 (5 bases). CDR1 is SGHTA and CDR2 is FQGNSA in the germline V gene. V shed 3 bases and J shed 7 bases, with 10 bases lying between them. This CDR3 is built from 13 residues. In DNA form, the CDR3 reads TGTGCCAGCAGCTTGACAGTTAAGAATGAGCAGTTCTTC. It encodes CASSLTVKNEQFF.

The rearrangement joins TRBV18 to TRBJ2-5; tentatively, D is TRBD2 (6 bases). Germline V CDR1 and CDR2: KGHSH, LQKENI. CDR3 size: 13 residues. With 2 bases removed from V and 2 bases from J, the gap between germline ends came to 6 bases. In DNA, the CDR3 is TGTGCCAGCTCACCAGGGACTCAAGAGACCCAGTACTTC. Its translation: CASSPGTQETQYF.

The sample holds many counts of this clone. The V and J genes are TRBV27 and TRBJ2-7; no clear D gene. Germline assignment: CDR1 MNHEY and CDR2 SMNVEV (reference sequence). Trimming left V 5 bases short and J 1 base short, with 9 bases between. CDR3 size: 13 residues. The CDR3 reads CASSPRWSYEQYF. The CDR3 DNA reads TGTGCCAGCAGTCCCCGGTGGTCCTACGAGCAGTACTTC.

There are a few counts of this clone. V and J are TRBV4-3 and TRBJ2-3; 16 nucleotides match TRBD2. The length of the CDR3 is 18 residues. V lost 0 bases and J lost 4; bases outside the gene matches: 4. Germline assignment: CDR1 LGHNA and CDR2 YSLEER. The CDR3 DNA reads TGCGCCAGCAGCCAAGAAGGGACTAGCGGGGGGGCGGCAGATACGCAGTATTTT. This gives the protein CASSQEGTSGGAADTQYF.

This clone has ten or more counts. The chain has TRBV7-2 and TRBJ2-5; perhaps TRBD1 as D (5 bases). CDR1 and CDR2 from the germline V gene are SGHTA and FQGNSA. The CDR3 is made up of 13 amino acids. V lost 5 bases and J lost 5, with 12 bases in between. CDR3 nucleotide sequence: TGTGCCAGCAGCGGCAGGGTCGGCGAGACCCAGTACTTC. Its translation is CASSGRVGETQYF.

This clone has only a few counts. This rearrangement joins TRBV6-5 to TRBJ2-2; D unresolved. The V end lost 4 bases, the J end lost 5 bases, and 11 bases lay between the germline ends. Germline-derived CDR1 and CDR2 are MNHEY and SVGAGI. The CDR3 has 14 amino acids. CDR3 region: CASSFSTGTGELFF. In nucleotides, the CDR3 is TGTGCCAGCAGTTTTTCGACCGGGACCGGGGAGCTGTTTTTT.

The chain uses TRBV7-9 and TRBJ2-6; D is perhaps TRBD2 (6 bases). Looked up from germline, CDR1 is SEHNR and CDR2 is FQNEAQ (reference sequence). Trimming took 3 bases from V and 4 from J, leaving 10 bases between them. The CDR3 has 15 amino acids. The CDR3 sequence: CASSLGTVGANVLTF. For the CDR3, the DNA is TGTGCCAGCAGCTTGGGGACTGTGGGGGCCAACGTCCTGACTTTC. The full variable domain, its missing parts supplied by reference TRBV7-9 and TRBJ2-6, is DTGVSQNPRHKITKRGQNVTFRCDPISEHNRLYWYRQTLGQGPEFLTYFQNEAQLEKSRLLSDRFSAERPKGSFSTLEIQRTEQGDSAMYLCASSLGTVGANVLTFGAGSRLTVL.

The chain has TRBV4-3 and TRBJ2-3, with 9 nucleotides matching TRBD1. This CDR3 is 15 amino acids long. V was clipped by 3 bases and J by 1 base; unmatched bases: 2. From germline, CDR1 is LGHNA and CDR2 YSLEER. Written as DNA, the CDR3 is TGCGCCAGCAGCCATCGGGACAGGGGCACAGATACGCAGTATTTT. Translating it yields CASSHRDRGTDTQYF.

The sample holds a few counts of this clone. The chain employs TRBV6-5 and TRBJ2-3; no firm D call. Trimming took 6 bases from V and 0 from J, leaving 7 bases between them. In germline, CDR1 is MNHEY, CDR2 SVGAGI. The CDR3 is made up of 13 amino acids. CDR3 sequence: CASRVVSTDTQYF. The CDR3 DNA reads TGTGCCAGCAGGGTAGTTAGCACAGATACGCAGTATTTT.

This clone was recorded many times. The chain is built from TRBV4-2 and TRBJ2-7; 8 bases are shared with TRBD1. Germline CDR1 and CDR2: LGHNA and YNFKEQ. Trimming removed 4 bases from V and 4 bases from J; junction bases left unmatched: 9. This CDR3 has 15 residues. The DNA of the CDR3 is TGTGCCAGCAGCCCGTTCAGGGGGCGCATGTACGAGCAGTACTTC. As protein: CASSPFRGRMYEQYF.